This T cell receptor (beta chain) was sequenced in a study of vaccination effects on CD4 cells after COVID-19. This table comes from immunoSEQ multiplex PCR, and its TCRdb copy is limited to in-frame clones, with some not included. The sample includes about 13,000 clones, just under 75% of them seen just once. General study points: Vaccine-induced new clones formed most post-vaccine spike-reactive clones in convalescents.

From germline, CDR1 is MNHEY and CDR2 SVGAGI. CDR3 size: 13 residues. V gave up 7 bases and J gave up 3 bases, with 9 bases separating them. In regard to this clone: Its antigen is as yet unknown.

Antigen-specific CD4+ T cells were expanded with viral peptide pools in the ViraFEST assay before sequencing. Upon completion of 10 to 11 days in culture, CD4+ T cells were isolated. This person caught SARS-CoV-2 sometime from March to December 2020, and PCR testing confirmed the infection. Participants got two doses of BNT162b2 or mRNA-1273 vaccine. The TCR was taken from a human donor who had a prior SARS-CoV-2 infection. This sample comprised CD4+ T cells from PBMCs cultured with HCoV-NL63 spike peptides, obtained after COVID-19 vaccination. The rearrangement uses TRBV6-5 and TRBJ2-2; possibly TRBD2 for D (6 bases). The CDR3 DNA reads TGTGCCAGCACGGGGGTCTACACCGGGGAGCTGTTTTTT. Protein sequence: CASTGVYTGELFF.